The entry below describes one T cell receptor (beta chain). The data derive from a study of technical replicates of blood from four donors. Sequencing was performed with immunoSEQ multiplex PCR; in TCRdb, only in-frame clones are kept and a portion is missing. The sample holds approximately 76,000 clones, 80% to 90% seen once. Specimen: PBMCs. This TCR was recovered from a human donor in good health. Some clones in this sample may be carry-over from other donors' samples.

Here the CDR3 DNA reads TGTGCCAGCAGTTATACGGGACACCACACCGGGGAGCTGTTTTTT. Encoded protein: CASSYTGHHTGELFF. J is TRBJ2-2 and V is TRBV6-7; D might be TRBD1 (6 bases). TRBV6-7 is an ORF for which the function is uncertain. Trimming removed 3 bases from V and 3 bases from J, with 11 bases in between. The CDR3 is 15 residues long.